Shown below are 9 T cell receptor beta chains from a single sample sequenced in a study of long-term antiretroviral therapy in people with HIV. The assay used was immunoSEQ (version v3.0), run at survey level. Libraries were prepared by immunoSEQ multiplex PCR; TCRdb keeps only in-frame clonotypes and omits some of them. The sample records tens of thousands of clones, 80% to 90% being singletons. The input for sequencing was unsorted PBMCs, taken 1.2 years after starting antiretroviral therapy. The receptor set was obtained from a woman in her fifties or sixties with HIV.

This chain links TRBV4-3 with TRBJ2-2; 8 bases agree with TRBD2. V lost 1 base and J lost 7; bases outside the gene matches: 8. The CDR3 covers 16 residues. Germline V lookup: CDR1 LGHNA, CDR2 YSLEER. DNA for the CDR3: TGCGCCAGCAGCCAAGGGGAGCGAGCGGGGGACGGGGAGCTGTTTTTT. This gives the protein CASSQGERAGDGELFF.

The V gene is TRBV6-5, the J gene TRBJ2-3, with 9 bases fitting TRBD1. The CDR3 contains 13 residues. CDR1 and CDR2 from the germline V gene are MNHEY and SVGAGI. Trimming at V came to 8 bases and at J to 2 bases, leaving 2 bases not matched to a gene. This CDR3 is CASGTGNTDTQYF. DNA for the CDR3: TGTGCCAGCGGGACAGGGAACACAGATACGCAGTATTTT.

This chain connects TRBV27 to TRBJ2-7; a possible D gene is TRBD1 (6 bases). Germline-derived CDR1 and CDR2 are MNHEY and SMNVEV (reference sequence). The V gene lost 0 bases and the J gene lost 2 bases, with 11 bases spanning the gap. This CDR3 is built from 15 residues. The DNA of the CDR3 is TGTGCCAGCAGTTTATCGCCCGCAGGGGCCTACGAGCAGTACTTC. Its protein product is CASSLSPAGAYEQYF.

This sequence joins TRBV9 and TRBJ2-3; D is unclear. The germline gives CDR1 SGDLS, CDR2 YYNGEE. The ends were cut back, 0 bases at V and 10 bases at J, with 18 bases in the middle. The CDR3 is 15 amino acids. CDR3 sequence (DNA): TGTGCCAGCAGCGTAGTAGTATCAGGACGACCCGCGCAGTATTTT. Translating it yields CASSVVVSGRPAQYF.

This clone has a handful of counts. The rearrangement uses TRBV19 and TRBJ2-7; unclear D gene. The length of the CDR3 is 13 residues. Looked up from germline, CDR1 is LNHDA and CDR2 is SQIVND (reference sequence). Deletions cut 2 bases from V and 4 bases from J, with 9 bases between. The CDR3 protein is CASSIRSRYEQYF. CDR3 DNA sequence: TGTGCCAGTAGTATACGGTCTAGATACGAGCAGTACTTC.

V usage is TRBV19 and J usage is TRBJ2-1; 14 bases are shared with TRBD2. Germline V gene lookup returns CDR1 LNHDA and CDR2 SQIVND (reference sequence). V shed 5 bases and J 1 base; nucleotides not matched to a gene: 7. The CDR3 runs 18 residues. CDR3 residues: CASSALTSGGGSYNEQFF. CDR3 nucleotides: TGTGCCAGTAGTGCCCTGACTAGCGGGGGGGGGTCCTACAATGAGCAGTTCTTC.

This clone occurred once. This sequence joins TRBV7-7 and TRBJ2-5; TRBD2 might be the D (5 bases). Germline assignment: CDR1 SSHAT and CDR2 FNYEAQ (reference sequence). This CDR3 contains 14 residues. The CDR3 DNA reads as TGTGCTAGCCAAGGGAGCCCCTTGGGTGAGACCCAGTACTTC. It specifies CASQGSPLGETQYF.

The rearrangement links TRBV6-5 to TRBJ1-1; tentatively, D is TRBD1 (6 bases). The CDR3 spans 15 residues. CDR1 and CDR2 (germline): MNHEY, SVGAGI. Deletions cut 6 bases from V and 3 bases from J, with 17 bases between. CDR3 DNA: TGTGCCAGCAGGGGGGGGGCCTTAGGAGACACTGAAGCTTTCTTT. It encodes CASRGGALGDTEAFF.

The V gene is TRBV9, the J gene TRBJ2-3; 11 bases are a match to TRBD2. CDR3 length: 17 residues. J was trimmed by 6 bases and V by 0 bases; bases with no gene match: 9. Germline CDR1 is SGDLS and CDR2 is YYNGEE. In DNA, the CDR3 is TGTGCCAGCAGCGTAGTAGGGCTAGCGGGGGGTAGGGATACGCAGTATTTT. Residues: CASSVVGLAGGRDTQYF.